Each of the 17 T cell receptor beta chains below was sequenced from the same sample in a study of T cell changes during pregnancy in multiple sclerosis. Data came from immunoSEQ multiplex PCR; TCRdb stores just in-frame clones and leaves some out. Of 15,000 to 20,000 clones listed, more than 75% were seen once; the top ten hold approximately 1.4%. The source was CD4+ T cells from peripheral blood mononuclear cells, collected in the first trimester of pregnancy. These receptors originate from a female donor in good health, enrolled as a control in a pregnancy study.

The CDR3 reads CASSDSGTPRDGYTF. Written as DNA, the CDR3 is TGTGCCAGCAGTGACTCTGGGACACCCCGGGATGGCTACACCTTC. The chain is built from TRBV6-4 and TRBJ1-2; tentatively, D is TRBD1 (6 bases). V lost 0 bases and J lost 6, with 14 bases in between. This CDR3 contains 15 residues. Germline loops: CDR1 MRHNA, CDR2 SNTAGT.

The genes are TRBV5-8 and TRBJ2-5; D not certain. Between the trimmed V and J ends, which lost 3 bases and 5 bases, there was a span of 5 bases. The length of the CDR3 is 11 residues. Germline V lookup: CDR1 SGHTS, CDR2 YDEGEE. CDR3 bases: TGTGCCAGCAGCTGGCGGGAGACCCAGTACTTC. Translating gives CASSWRETQYF.

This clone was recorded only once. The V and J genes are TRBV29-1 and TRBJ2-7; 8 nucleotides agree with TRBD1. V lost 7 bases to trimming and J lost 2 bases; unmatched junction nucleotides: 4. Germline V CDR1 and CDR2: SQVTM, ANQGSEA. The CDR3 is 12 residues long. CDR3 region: CSGGQGTYEQYF. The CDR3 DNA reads TGCAGCGGCGGACAGGGTACCTACGAGCAGTACTTC.

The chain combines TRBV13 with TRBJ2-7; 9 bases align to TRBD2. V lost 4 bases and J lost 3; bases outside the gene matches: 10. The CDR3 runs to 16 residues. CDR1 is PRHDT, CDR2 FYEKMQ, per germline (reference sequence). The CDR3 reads CASSSPAGGAFYEQYF. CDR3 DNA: TGTGCCAGCAGCTCTCCAGCGGGGGGAGCTTTCTACGAGCAGTACTTC.

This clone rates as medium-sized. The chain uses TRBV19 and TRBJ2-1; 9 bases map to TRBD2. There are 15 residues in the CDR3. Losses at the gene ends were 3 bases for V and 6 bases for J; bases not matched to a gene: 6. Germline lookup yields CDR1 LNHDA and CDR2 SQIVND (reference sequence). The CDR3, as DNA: TGTGCCAGTAGTATCCTAGCGGGGAAAATCAATGAGCAGTTCTTC. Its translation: CASSILAGKINEQFF.

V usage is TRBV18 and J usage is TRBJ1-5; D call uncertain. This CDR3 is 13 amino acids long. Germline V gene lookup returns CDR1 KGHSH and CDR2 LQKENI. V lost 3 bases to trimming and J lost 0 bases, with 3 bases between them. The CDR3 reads CASSPYSNQPQHF. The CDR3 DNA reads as TGTGCCAGCTCACCCTATAGCAATCAGCCCCAGCATTTT.

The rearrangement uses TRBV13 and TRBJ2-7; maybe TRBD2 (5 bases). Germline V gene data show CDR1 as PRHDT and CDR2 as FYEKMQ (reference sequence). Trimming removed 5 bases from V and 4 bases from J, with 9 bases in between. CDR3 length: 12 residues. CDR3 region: CASSLTSYEQYF. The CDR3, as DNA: TGTGCCAGCAGCCTCACTAGTTACGAGCAGTACTTC.

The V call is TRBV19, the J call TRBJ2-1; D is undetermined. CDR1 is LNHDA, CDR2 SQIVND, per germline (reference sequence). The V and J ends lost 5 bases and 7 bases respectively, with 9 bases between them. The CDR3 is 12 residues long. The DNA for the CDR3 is TGTGCCAGTAGTCCTAATAGTAATGAGCAGTTCTTC. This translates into CASSPNSNEQFF. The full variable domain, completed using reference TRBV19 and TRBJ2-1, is DGGITQSPKYLFRKEGQNVTLSCEQNLNHDAMYWYRQDPGQGLRLIYYSQIVNDFQKGDIAEGYSVSREKKESFPLTVTSAQKNPTAFYLCASSPNSNEQFFGPGTRLTVL.

CDR3 region: CASSTGTAAEAFF. Written as DNA, the CDR3 is TGTGCCAGTAGTACGGGGACAGCCGCTGAAGCTTTCTTT. The J gene is TRBJ1-1, the V gene TRBV19; 7 bases are shared with TRBD1. The CDR3 covers 13 residues. Germline CDR1 LNHDA, CDR2 SQIVND (reference sequence). With 4 bases clipped from V and 6 bases from J, the junction kept 5 bases outside the gene matches.

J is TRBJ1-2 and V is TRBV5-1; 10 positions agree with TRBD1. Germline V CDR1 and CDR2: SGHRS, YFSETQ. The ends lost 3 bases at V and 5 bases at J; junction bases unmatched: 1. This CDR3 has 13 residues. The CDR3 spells CASSWDRGYGYTF. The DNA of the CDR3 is TGCGCCAGCAGCTGGGACAGGGGATATGGCTACACCTTC.

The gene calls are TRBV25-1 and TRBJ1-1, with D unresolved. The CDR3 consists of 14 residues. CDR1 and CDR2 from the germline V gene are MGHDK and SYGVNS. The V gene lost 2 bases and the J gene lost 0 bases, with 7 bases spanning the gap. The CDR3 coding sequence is TGTGCCAGCAGTGAAATGGCCATGAACACTGAAGCTTTCTTT. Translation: CASSEMAMNTEAFF.

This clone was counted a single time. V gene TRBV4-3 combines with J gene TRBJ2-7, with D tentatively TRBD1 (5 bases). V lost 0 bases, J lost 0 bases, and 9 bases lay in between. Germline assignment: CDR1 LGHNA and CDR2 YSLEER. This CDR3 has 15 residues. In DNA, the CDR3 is TGCGCCAGCAGCCAAGATAAAGGGGCCTCCTACGAGCAGTACTTC. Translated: CASSQDKGASYEQYF.

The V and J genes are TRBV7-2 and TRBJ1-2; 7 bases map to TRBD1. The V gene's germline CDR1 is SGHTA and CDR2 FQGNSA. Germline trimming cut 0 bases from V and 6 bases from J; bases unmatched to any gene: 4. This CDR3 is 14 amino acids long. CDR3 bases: TGTGCCAGCAGCTTAGCTGGACAGGTGGATGGCTACACCTTC. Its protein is CASSLAGQVDGYTF.

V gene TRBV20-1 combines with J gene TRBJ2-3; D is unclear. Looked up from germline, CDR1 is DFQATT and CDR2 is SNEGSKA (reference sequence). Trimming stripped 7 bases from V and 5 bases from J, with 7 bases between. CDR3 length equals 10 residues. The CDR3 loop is CSVYVDTQYF. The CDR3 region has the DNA TGCAGTGTCTACGTAGATACGCAGTATTTT.

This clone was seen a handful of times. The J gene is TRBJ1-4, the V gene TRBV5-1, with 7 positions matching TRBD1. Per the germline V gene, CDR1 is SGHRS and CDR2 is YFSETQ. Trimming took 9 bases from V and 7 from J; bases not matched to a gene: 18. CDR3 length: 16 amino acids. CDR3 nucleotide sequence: TGCGCCACCCGACCGGGACAGAAGGAAGGGGGTGAAAAACTGTTTTTT. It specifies CATRPGQKEGGEKLFF.

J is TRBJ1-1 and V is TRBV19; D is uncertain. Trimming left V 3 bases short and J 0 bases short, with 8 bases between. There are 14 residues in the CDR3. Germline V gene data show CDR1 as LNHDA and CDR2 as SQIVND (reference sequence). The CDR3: CASSILSLNTEAFF. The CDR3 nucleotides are TGTGCCAGTAGTATTTTATCTCTGAACACTGAAGCTTTCTTT.

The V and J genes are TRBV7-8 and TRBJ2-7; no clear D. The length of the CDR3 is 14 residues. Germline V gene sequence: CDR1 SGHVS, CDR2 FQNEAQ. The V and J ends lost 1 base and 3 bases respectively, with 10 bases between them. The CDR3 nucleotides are TGTGCCAGCAGCTTAGAAGAACTTAGCTACGAGCAGTACTTC. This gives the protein CASSLEELSYEQYF.